Described below is a single T cell receptor beta chain sequence and its context. Its antigen is unknown. Clones were sequenced by immunoSEQ multiplex PCR, and TCRdb holds only the in-frame ones, with some missing. The table includes 150,000 to 200,000 clones, just under 90% detected once. The data originate from a study of cytomegalovirus exposure and HLA in healthy donors. Study observations and caveats: Across donors, most TCRs were seen rarely, yet some public ones were widespread.

The receptor comes from a woman younger than 35 in good health and CMV-seropositive. Sequencing was carried out using PBMCs.

The CDR3 region has the DNA TGTGCCAGCAGCTTGGCACAGGTCACCGGGGAGCTGTTTTTT. This codes for CASSLAQVTGELFF. The chain carries TRBV7-9 and TRBJ2-2; a weak D match, TRBD1 (5 bases). Germline values: CDR1 SEHNR, CDR2 FQNEAQ (reference sequence). The CDR3 extends over 14 amino acids. V was trimmed by 3 bases and J by 4 bases, leaving 9 bases between them.